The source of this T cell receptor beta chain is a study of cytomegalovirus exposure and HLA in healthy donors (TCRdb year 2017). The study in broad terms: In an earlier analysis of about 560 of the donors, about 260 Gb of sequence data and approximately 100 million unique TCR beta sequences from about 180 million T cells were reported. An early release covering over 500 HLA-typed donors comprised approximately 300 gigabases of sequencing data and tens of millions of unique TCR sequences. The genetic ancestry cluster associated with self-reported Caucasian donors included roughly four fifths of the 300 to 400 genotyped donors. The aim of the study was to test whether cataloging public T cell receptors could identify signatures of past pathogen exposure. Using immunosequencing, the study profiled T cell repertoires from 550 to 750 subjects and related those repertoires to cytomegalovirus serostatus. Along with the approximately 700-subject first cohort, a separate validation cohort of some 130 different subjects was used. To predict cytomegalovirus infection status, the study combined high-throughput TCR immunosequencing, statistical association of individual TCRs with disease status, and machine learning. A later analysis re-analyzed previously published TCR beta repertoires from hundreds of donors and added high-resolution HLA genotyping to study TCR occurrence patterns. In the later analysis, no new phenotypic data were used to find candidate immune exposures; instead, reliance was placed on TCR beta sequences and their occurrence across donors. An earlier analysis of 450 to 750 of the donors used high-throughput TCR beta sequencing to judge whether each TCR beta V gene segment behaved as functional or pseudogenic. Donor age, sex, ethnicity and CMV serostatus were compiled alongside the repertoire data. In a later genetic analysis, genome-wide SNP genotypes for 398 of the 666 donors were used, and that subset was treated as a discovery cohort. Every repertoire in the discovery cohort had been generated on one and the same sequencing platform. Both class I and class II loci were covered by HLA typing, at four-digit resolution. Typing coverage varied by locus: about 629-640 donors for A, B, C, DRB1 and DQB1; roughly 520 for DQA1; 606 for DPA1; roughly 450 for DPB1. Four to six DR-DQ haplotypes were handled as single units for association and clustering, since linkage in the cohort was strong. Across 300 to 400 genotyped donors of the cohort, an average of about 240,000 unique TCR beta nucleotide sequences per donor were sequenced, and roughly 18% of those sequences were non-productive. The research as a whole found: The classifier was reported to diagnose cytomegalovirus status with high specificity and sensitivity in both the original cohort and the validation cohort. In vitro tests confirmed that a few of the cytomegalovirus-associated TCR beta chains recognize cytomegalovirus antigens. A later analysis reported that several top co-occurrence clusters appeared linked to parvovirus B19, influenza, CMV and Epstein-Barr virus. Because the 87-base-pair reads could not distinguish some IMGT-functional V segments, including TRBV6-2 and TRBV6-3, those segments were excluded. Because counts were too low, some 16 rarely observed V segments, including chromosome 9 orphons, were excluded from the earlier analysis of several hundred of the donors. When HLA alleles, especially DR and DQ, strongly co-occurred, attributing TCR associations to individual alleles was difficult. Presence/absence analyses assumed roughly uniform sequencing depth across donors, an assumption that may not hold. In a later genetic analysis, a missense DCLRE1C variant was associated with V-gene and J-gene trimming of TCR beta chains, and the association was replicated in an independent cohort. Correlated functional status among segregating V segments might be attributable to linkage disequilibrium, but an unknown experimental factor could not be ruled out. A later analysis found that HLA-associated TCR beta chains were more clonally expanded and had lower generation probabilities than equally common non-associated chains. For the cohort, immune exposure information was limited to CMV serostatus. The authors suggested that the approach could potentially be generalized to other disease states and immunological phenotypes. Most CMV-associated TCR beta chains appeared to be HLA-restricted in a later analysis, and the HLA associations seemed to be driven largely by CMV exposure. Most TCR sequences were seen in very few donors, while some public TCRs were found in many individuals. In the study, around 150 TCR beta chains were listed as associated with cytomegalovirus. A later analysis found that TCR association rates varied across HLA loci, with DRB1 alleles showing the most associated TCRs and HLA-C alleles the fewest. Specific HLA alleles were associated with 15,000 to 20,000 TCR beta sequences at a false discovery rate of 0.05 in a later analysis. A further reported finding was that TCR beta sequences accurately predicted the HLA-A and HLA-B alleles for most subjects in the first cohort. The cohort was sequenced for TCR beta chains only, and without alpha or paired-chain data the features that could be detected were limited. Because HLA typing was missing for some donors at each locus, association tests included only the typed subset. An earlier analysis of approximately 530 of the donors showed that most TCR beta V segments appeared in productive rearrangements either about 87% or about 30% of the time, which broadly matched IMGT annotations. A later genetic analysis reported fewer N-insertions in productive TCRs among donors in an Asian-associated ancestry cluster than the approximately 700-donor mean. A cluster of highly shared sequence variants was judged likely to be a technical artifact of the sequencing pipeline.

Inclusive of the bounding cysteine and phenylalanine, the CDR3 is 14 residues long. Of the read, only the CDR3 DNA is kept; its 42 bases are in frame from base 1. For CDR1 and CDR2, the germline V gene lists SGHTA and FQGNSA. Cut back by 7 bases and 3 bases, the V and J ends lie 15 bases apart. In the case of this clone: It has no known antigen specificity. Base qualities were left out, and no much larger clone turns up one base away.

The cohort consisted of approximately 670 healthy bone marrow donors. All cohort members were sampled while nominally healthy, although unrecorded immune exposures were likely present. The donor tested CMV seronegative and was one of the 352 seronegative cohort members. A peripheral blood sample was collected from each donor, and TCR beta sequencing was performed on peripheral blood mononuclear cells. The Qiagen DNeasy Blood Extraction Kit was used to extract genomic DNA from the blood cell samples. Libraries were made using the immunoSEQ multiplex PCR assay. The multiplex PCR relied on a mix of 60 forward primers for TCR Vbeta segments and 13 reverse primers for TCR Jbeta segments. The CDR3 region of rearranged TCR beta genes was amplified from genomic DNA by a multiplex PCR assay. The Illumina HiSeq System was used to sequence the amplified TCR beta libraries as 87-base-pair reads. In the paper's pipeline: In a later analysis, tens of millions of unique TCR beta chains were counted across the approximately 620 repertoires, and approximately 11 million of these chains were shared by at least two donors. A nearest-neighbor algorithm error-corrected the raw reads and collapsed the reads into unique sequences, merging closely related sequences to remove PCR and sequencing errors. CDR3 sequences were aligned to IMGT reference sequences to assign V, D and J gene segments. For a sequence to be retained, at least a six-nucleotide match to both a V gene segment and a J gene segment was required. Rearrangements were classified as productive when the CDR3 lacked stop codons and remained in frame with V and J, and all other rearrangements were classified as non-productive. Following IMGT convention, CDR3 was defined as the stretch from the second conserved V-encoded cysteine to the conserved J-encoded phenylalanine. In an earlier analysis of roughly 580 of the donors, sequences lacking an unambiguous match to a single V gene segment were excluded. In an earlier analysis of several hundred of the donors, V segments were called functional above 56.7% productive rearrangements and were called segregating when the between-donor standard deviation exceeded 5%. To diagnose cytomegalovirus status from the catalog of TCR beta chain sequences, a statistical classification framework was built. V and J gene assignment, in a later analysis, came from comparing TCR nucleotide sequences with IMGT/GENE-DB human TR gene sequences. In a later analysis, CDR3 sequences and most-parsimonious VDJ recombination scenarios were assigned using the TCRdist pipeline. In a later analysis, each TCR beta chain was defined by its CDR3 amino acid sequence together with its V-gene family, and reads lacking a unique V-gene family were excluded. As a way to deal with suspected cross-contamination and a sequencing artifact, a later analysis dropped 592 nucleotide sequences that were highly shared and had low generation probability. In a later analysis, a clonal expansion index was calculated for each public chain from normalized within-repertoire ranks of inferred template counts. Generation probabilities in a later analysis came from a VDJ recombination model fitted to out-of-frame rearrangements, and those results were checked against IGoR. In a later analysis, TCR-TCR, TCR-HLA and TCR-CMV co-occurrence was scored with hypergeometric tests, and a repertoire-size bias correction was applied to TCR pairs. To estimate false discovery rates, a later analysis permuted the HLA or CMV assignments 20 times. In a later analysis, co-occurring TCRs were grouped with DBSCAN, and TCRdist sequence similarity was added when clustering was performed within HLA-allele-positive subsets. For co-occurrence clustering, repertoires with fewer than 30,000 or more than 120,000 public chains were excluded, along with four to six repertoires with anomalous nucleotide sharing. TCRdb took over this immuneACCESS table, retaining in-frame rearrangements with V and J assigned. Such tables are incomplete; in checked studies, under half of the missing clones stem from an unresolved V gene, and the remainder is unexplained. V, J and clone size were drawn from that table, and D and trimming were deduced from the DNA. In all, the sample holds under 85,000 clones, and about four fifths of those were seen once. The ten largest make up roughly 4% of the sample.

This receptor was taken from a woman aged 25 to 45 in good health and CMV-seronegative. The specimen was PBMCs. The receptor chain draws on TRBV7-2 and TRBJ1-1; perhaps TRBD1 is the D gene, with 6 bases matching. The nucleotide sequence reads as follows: TGTGCCAGCACCTACAGGGAGGGGGACACTGAAGCTTTCTTT. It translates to CASTYREGDTEAFF.